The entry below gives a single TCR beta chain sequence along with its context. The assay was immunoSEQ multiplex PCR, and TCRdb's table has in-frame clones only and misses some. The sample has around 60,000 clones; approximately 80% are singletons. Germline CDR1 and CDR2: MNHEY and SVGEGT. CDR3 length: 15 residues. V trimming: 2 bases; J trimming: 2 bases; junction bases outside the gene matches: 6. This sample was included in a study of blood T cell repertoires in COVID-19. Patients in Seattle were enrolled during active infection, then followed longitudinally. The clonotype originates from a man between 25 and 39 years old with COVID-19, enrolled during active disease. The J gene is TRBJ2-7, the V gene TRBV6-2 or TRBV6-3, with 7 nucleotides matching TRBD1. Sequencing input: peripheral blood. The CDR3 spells CASSYPGQRTYEQYF. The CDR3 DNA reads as TGTGCCAGCAGTTACCCGGGACAGAGGACCTACGAGCAGTACTTC.